This passage covers 9 T cell receptor beta chains from one sample sequenced in a study of Tregs in tolerant kidney transplant recipients. Clones were read by immunoSEQ multiplex PCR, and TCRdb kept only the in-frame ones, dropping some. The sample has over 60,000 clones, 98% seen once. The sequencing used CD4+ T cells from blood, collected before the transplant. These receptors were obtained from a human donor who received a combined kidney and bone marrow transplant.

J is TRBJ2-3 and V is TRBV9; TRBD2 agrees at 13 bases. The CDR3 has 16 residues. V was pared by 4 bases and J by 4 bases, with 6 bases of the junction left unmatched. Germline V gene lookup returns CDR1 SGDLS and CDR2 YYNGEE. The CDR3 reads CASSSGLAGLSDTQYF. The CDR3 DNA reads TGTGCCAGCAGCTCGGGACTAGCGGGGTTATCAGATACGCAGTATTTT.

The gene calls are TRBV5-6 and TRBJ2-2, with TRBD1 identical over 7 bases. This CDR3 has 16 residues. Trimming took 0 bases from V and 5 from J; bases not matched to a gene: 7. Germline V gives CDR1 SGHDT, CDR2 YYEEEE. CDR3 nucleotides: TGTGCCAGCAGCTTGGCCGGGACAGCAGGAACCGGGGAGCTGTTTTTT. Protein: CASSLAGTAGTGELFF. Supplemented by reference TRBV5-6 and TRBJ2-2, the full variable domain reads DAGVTQSPTHLIKTRGQQVTLRCSPKSGHDTVSWYQQALGQGPQFIFQYYEEEERQRGNFPDRFSGHQFPNYSSELNVNALLLGDSALYLCASSLAGTAGTGELFFGEGSRLTVL.

The gene calls are TRBV7-2 and TRBJ1-2, with D maybe TRBD1 (6 bases). V dropped 6 bases and J dropped 1 base, with 15 bases sitting between them. The CDR3 consists of 15 residues. CDR1 SGHTA and CDR2 FQGNSA come from the germline V gene. The CDR3 is CASSSTGSLNYGYTF. The CDR3 DNA is TGTGCCAGCAGTTCTACAGGGTCGCTTAACTATGGCTACACCTTC.

The chain joins TRBV7-3 to TRBJ2-1, with D tentatively TRBD2 (6 bases). Germline CDR1 SGHTA, CDR2 FQGTGA. V lost 5 bases to trimming and J lost 0 bases, with 11 bases between them. The length of the CDR3 is 15 residues. The CDR3 here is CASSASGVSYNEQFF. The CDR3 DNA sequence: TGTGCCAGCAGCGCCTCGGGAGTCTCCTACAATGAGCAGTTCTTC.

The chain uses TRBV7-2 and TRBJ2-2; 10 positions match TRBD1. The CDR3 contains 16 residues. With V trimmed by 1 base and J by 6 bases, 5 bases remained unmatched. Germline V gene lookup returns CDR1 SGHTA and CDR2 FQGNSA. CDR3: CASSLVGTGAAGELFF. In DNA form, the CDR3 reads TGTGCCAGCAGCTTAGTCGGGACAGGGGCTGCCGGGGAGCTGTTTTTT.

This clone was detected only a few times. The genes are TRBV6-5 and TRBJ1-2; possible D gene TRBD1, 6 bases. Trimming cost V 11 bases and J 2 bases, with 12 bases left between them. Germline V gene lookup returns CDR1 MNHEY and CDR2 SVGAGI. The CDR3 length is 12 residues. Here the CDR3 reads CAGRDINYGYTF. The CDR3 DNA sequence: TGTGCCGGCCGGGACATCAACTATGGCTACACCTTC.

This chain joins TRBV7-3 and TRBJ2-5; TRBD2 aligns across 10 bases. CDR3 size: 14 residues. Germline V gene sequence: CDR1 SGHTA, CDR2 FQGTGA. V shed 1 base, J shed 6 bases, and the junction held 2 bases outside the gene matches. The chain's CDR3 is CASSLSSGRQTQYF. DNA of the CDR3: TGTGCCAGCAGCTTAAGTAGCGGGAGGCAGACCCAGTACTTC.

The chain recombines TRBV7-2 with TRBJ2-1; D perhaps matches TRBD2 (5 bases). V lost 1 base and J 6 bases, leaving 16 bases between the germline ends. Germline assignment: CDR1 SGHTA and CDR2 FQGNSA. The CDR3 contains 16 residues. The CDR3 spells CASSLVFRTPSNEQFF. CDR3 nucleotides: TGTGCCAGCAGCTTAGTCTTCCGGACTCCTAGCAATGAGCAGTTCTTC.

The chain combines TRBV7-3 with TRBJ2-5, with 11 bases fitting TRBD2. Germline V CDR1 and CDR2: SGHTA, FQGTGA. The junction had 10 bases not matched to a gene; V was cut back by 2 bases and J by 5 bases. The CDR3 has 17 amino acids. The CDR3: CASSLGLSGGAGETQYF. The CDR3 coding sequence is TGTGCCAGCAGCTTAGGGCTTAGCGGGGGGGCCGGGGAGACCCAGTACTTC.